This TCR beta chain was found in a study of T cells in Graves' hyperthyroidism and ophthalmopathy. Study observations and caveats: Ophthalmopathy prediction by the model preceded onset by a median about 6.3 months. In blood, most of the thyroid clonotypes expanded above 0.001 were also present.

Remarks on this clonotype: Its antigen is not known.

The CDR3 loop spans 16 amino acids. Trimming cost V 1 base and J 6 bases; bases outside gene matches: 6. In germline, CDR1 is KGHDR, CDR2 SFDVKD. TCR beta CDR3 region amplification was performed from RNA transcripts. HTBI primers were employed in a first-round RT-PCR of the TCR CDR3. TCRdb processed the multiplex PCR reads anew with MiXCR; each CDR3 protein has one entry. The data contain hundreds of thousands of distinct CDR3 sequences, about 22% of them singletons. The chain recombines TRBV24-1 with TRBJ2-1; 9 positions agree with TRBD2. The material sequenced was blood. The sequence came from a woman in her 70s with Graves' ophthalmopathy. In nucleotides, the CDR3 is TGTGCCACCAGTGATTTAGGGGTTAGCGGGGGCAATGAGCAGTTCTTC. Its translation: CATSDLGVSGGNEQFF.